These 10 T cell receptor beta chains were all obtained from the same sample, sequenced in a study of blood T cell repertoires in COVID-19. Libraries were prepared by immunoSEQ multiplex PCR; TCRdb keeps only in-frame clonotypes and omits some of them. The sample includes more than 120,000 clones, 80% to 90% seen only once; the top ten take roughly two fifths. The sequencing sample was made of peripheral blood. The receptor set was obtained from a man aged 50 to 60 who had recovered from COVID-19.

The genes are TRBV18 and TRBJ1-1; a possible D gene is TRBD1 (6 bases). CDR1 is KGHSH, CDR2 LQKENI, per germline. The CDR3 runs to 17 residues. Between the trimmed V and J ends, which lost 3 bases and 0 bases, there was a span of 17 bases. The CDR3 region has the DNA TGTGCCAGCTCACCTTTCGACTACAGGGTCATGAACACTGAAGCTTTCTTT. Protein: CASSPFDYRVMNTEAFF.

CDR3 region: CASSLGWTDGVGTEAFF. The CDR3 nucleotides read TGTGCCAGCAGCTTAGGGTGGACGGACGGGGTGGGCACTGAAGCTTTCTTT. The chain couples TRBV5-4 to TRBJ1-1; no reliable D call. V lost 2 bases and J 4 bases, leaving 21 bases between the germline ends. This CDR3 spans 17 amino acids. CDR1 and CDR2 from the germline V gene are SGHNT and YYREEE (reference sequence). Together with reference TRBV5-4 and TRBJ1-1, the CDR3 gives the full variable domain: ETGVTQSPTHLIKTRGQQVTLRCSSQSGHNTVSWYQQALGQGPQFIFQYYREEENGRGNFPPRFSGLQFPNYSSELNVNALELDDSALYLCASSLGWTDGVGTEAFFGQGTRLTVV.

The CDR3 reads CASSFRGEINEKLFF. For the CDR3, the DNA is TGTGCCAGCAGCTTTCGGGGGGAGATTAATGAAAAACTGTTTTTT. The chain recombines TRBV7-2 with TRBJ1-4; the D gene is possibly TRBD1 (5 bases). Looked up from germline, CDR1 is SGHTA and CDR2 is FQGNSA. The CDR3 extends over 15 amino acids. V was cut by 3 bases and J by 4 bases, with 12 bases left in between.

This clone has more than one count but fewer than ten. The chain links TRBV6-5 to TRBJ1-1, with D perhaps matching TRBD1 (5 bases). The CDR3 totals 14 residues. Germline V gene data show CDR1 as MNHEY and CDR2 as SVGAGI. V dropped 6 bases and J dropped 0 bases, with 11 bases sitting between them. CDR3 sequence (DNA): TGTGCCAGCAGCAAGGGGCAAATGAACACTGAAGCTTTCTTT. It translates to CASSKGQMNTEAFF.

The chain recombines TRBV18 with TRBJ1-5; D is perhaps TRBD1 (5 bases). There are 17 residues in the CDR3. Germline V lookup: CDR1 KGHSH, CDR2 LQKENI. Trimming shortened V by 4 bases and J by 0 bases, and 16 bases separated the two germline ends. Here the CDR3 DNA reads TGTGCCAGCTCACGCGGGACCCACGGCAATAGCAATCAGCCCCAGCATTTT. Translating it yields CASSRGTHGNSNQPQHF.

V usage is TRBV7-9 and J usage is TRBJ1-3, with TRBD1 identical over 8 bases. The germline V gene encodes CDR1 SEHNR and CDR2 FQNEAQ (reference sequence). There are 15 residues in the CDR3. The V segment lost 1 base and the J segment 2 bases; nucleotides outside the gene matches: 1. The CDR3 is CASSLEQGAGNTIYF. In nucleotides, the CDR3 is TGTGCCAGCAGCTTAGAACAGGGGGCTGGAAACACCATATATTTT.

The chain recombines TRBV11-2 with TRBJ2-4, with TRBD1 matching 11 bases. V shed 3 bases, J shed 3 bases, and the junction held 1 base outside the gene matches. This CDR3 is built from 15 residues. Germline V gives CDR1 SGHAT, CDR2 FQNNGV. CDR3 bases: TGTGCCAGCAGCTTGGGACAGGGGGGCAAAAACATTCAGTACTTC. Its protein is CASSLGQGGKNIQYF.

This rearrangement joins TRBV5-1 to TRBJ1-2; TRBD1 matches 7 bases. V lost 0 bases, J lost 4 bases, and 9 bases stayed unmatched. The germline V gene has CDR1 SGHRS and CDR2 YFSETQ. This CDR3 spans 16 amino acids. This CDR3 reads CASSLGAGGEGYGYTF. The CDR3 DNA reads TGCGCCAGCAGCTTGGGGGCAGGGGGAGAGGGCTATGGCTACACCTTC. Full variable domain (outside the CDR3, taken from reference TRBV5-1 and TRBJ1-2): KAGVTQTPRYLIKTRGQQVTLSCSPISGHRSVSWYQQTPGQGLQFLFEYFSETQRNKGNFPGRFSGRQFSNSRSEMNVSTLELGDSALYLCASSLGAGGEGYGYTFGSGTRLTVV.

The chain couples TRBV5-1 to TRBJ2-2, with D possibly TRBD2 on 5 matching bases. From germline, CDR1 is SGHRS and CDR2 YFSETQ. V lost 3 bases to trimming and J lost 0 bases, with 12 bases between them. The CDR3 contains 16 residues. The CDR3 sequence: CASSSKTIANTGELFF. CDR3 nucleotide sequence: TGCGCCAGCAGCTCCAAGACTATCGCGAACACCGGGGAGCTGTTTTTT. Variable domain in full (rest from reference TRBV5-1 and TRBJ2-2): KAGVTQTPRYLIKTRGQQVTLSCSPISGHRSVSWYQQTPGQGLQFLFEYFSETQRNKGNFPGRFSGRQFSNSRSEMNVSTLELGDSALYLCASSSKTIANTGELFFGEGSRLTVL.

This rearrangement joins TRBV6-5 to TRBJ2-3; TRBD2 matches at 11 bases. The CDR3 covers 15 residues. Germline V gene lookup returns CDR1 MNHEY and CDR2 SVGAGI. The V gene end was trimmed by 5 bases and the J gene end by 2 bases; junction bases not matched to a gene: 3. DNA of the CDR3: TGTGCCAGCAGTCCACTAGCGGGGGTCACAGATACGCAGTATTTT. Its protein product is CASSPLAGVTDTQYF.